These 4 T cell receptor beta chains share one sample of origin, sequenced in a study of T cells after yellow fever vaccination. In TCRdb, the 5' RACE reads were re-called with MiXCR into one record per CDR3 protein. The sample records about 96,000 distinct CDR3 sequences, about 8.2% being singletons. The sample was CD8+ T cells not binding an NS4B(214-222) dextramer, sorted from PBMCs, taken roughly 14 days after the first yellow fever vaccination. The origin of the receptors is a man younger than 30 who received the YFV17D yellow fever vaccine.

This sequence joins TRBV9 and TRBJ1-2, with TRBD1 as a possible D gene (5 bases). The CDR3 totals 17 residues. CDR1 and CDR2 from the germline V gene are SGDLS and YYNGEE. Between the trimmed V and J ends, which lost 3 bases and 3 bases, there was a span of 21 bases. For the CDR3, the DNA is TGTGCCAGCAGCGGCCCGGGGACTGGGGCTAACGACTATGGCTACACCTTC. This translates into CASSGPGTGANDYGYTF. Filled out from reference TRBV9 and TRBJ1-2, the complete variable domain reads DSGVTQTPKHLITATGQRVTLRCSPRSGDLSVYWYQQSLDQGLQFLIQYYNGEERAKGNILERFSAQQFPDLHSELNLSSLELGDSALYFCASSGPGTGANDYGYTFGSGTRLTVV.

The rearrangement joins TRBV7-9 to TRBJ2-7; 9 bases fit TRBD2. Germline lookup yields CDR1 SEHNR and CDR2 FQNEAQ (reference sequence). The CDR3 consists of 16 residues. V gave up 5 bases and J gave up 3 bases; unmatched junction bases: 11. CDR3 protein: CASSHPQNSGGYEQYF. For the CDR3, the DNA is TGTGCCAGCAGCCATCCACAGAATAGCGGGGGCTACGAGCAGTACTTC.

The CDR3 is CASSFRGGEIDTQYF. In nucleotides, the CDR3 is TGTGCCAGCAGTTTCCGGGGGGGAGAGATAGATACGCAGTATTTT. V usage is TRBV7-6 and J usage is TRBJ2-3; 8 bases are shared with TRBD2. CDR1 SGHVS and CDR2 FNYEAQ come from the germline V gene. CDR3 length: 15 amino acids. Unmatched junction bases numbered 10, after V lost 6 bases and J lost 5 bases.

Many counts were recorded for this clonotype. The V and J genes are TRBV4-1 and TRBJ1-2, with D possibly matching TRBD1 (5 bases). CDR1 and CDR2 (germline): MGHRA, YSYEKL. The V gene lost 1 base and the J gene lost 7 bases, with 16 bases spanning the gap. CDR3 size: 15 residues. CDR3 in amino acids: CASSQVIPGDGGYTF. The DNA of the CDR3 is TGCGCCAGCAGCCAAGTCATTCCGGGGGACGGTGGCTACACCTTC.